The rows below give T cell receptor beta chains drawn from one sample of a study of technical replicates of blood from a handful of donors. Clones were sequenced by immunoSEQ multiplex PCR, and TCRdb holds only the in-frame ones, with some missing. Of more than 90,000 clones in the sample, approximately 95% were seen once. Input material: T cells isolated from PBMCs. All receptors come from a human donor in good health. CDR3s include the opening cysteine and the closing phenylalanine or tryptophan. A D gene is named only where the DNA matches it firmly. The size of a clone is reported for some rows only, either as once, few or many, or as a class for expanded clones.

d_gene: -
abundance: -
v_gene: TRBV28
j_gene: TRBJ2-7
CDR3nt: TGTGCCAGCAGTCCCCGCGGGACAGCTGATTACGAGCAGTACTTC
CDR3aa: CASSPRGTADYEQYF

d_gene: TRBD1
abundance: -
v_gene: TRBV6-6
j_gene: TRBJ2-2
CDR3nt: TGTGCCAGCAGCCCTACAGGGGGCGGGAACACCGGGGAGCTGTTTTTT
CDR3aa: CASSPTGGGNTGELFF

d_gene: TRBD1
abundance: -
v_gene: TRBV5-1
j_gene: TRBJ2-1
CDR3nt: TGCGCCAGCAGCCCGAGCCGGGACAGGGTCGATGAGCAGTTCTTC
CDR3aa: CASSPSRDRVDEQFF

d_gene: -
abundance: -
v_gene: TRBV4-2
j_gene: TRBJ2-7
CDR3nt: TGTGCCAGCAGCCAAGAGTGGGAGTCCGAGCAGTACTTC
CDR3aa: CASSQEWESEQYF

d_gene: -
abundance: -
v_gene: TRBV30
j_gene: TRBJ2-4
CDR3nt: TGTGCCTGGACAGGGAAAAACATTCAGTACTTC
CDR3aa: CAWTGKNIQYF

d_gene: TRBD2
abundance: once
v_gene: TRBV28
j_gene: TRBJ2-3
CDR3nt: TGTGCCAGCAGTTTATTCGGGGGGTCTCTAGCGGGTCCCTTAGCAGATACGCAGTATTTT
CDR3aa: CASSLFGGSLAGPLADTQYF

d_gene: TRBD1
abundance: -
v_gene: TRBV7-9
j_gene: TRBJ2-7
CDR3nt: TGTGCCAGCAGCTTCGGGACAGGGGACGAGCAGTACTTC
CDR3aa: CASSFGTGDEQYF

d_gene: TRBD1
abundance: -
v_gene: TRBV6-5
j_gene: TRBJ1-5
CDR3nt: TGTGCCAGCAGCTTGGGACAGGGGGCTAAGCCCCAGCATTTT
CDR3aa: CASSLGQGAKPQHF

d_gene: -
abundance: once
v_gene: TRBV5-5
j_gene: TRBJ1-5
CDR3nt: TGTGCCAGCAGCCAGGGTGTAGGGGATCAGCCCCAGCATTTT
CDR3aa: CASSQGVGDQPQHF

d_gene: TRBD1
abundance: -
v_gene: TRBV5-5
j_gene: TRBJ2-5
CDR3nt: TGTGCCAGCAGCAGACAGGGGGTCCAAGAGACCCAGTACTTC
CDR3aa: CASSRQGVQETQYF

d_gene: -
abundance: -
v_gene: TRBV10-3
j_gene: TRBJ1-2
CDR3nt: TGTGCCATCAGTGGGGTTCCAGGGAAAGGCTACACCTTC
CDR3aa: CAISGVPGKGYTF

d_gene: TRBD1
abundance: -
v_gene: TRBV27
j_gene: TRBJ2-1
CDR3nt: TGTGCCAGCAGTTTAACTTCGGACAGGGGCTCGGGGGGGCAGTTCTTC
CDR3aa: CASSLTSDRGSGGQFF

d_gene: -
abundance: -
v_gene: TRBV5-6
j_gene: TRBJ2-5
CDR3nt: TGTGCCAGCAGCTTGCAGGGAATACAAGAGACCCAGTACTTC
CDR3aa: CASSLQGIQETQYF

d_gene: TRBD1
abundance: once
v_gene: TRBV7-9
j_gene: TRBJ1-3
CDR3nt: TGTGCCAGCAGCTTAGTACAGGGGCGCGACACCATATATTTT
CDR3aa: CASSLVQGRDTIYF

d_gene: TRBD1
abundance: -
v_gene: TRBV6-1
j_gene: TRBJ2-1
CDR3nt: TGTGCCAGCAGTGAAGTTTACAGGGGGCTAGGCAATGAGCAGTTCTTC
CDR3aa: CASSEVYRGLGNEQFF

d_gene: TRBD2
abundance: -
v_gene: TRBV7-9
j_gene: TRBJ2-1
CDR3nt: TGTGCCAGCAGCTCTAAATCGGGACTAGCGGGAGTCAATGAGCAGTTCTTC
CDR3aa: CASSSKSGLAGVNEQFF

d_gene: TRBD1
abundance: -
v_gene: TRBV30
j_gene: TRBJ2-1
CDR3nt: TGTGCCTGGAGCAGGGGGAATGAGCAGTTCTTC
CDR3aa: CAWSRGNEQFF

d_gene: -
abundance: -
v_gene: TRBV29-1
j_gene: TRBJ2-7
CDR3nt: TGCAGCCAGACCCGAGGACAGCATAAAACCTACGAGCAGTACTTC
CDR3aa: CSQTRGQHKTYEQYF

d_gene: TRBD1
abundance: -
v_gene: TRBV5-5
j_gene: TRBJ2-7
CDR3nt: TGTGCCAGCAGCGAAGATTCCGGGACAGCCTTAGGGAACGAGCAGTACTTC
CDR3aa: CASSEDSGTALGNEQYF

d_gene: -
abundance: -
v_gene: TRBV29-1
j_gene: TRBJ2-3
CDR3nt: TGCAGCGTAGAGCGAACAGGGTATACAGATACGCAGTATTTT
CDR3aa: CSVERTGYTDTQYF

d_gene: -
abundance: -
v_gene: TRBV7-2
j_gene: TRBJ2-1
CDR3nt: TGTGCCAGCAGCTTAGGTTTAACTTTCGATGAGCAGTTCTTC
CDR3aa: CASSLGLTFDEQFF

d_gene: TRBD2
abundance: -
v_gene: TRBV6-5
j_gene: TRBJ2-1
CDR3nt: TGTGCCAGCAGTTGGCGTTCTAGCGGTGAGCAGTTCTTC
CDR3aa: CASSWRSSGEQFF

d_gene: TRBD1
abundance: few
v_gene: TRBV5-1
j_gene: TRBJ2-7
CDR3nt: TGCGCCAGCAGCCGTTCTGGGGACAGGGGCTACGAGCAGTACTTC
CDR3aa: CASSRSGDRGYEQYF

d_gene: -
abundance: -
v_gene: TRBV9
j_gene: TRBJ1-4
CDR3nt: TGTGCCAGCAACGAAGTGGGGGCCGGTGAAAAACTGTTTTTT
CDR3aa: CASNEVGAGEKLFF

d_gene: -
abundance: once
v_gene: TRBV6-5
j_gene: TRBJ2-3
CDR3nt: TGTGCCAGCAGCCAGACAGGGGAGGGAGATACGCAGTATTTT
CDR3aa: CASSQTGEGDTQYF

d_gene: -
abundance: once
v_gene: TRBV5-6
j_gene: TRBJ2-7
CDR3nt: TGTGCCAGCAGCCCCTTACTAGCTATAGAACTGGAGCAGTACTTC
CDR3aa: CASSPLLAIELEQYF

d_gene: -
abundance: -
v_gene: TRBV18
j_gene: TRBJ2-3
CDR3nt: TGTGCCAGCTCACCGAAGAATAGCCCCACAGATACGCAGTATTTT
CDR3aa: CASSPKNSPTDTQYF

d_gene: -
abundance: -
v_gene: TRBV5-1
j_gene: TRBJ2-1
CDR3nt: TGCGCCAGCAGCTTGGAGCGGGTTGCCGGCGGGCCGTCACAGTTCTTC
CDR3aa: CASSLERVAGGPSQFF

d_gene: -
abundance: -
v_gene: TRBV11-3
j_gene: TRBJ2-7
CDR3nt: TGTGCCAGCAGCTTAGGCAGGGTCGGCGAGCAGTACTTC
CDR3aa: CASSLGRVGEQYF

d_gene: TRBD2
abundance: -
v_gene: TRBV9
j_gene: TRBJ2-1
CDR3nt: TGTGCCAGCAATTCCGGGACTAGCGGGAGGGGTGAGCAGTTCTTC
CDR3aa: CASNSGTSGRGEQFF

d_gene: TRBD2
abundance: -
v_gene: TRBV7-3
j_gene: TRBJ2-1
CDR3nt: TGTGCCAGCGCTTTTAGCGGGGGGCCTCTCAATGAGCAGTTCTTC
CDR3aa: CASAFSGGPLNEQFF

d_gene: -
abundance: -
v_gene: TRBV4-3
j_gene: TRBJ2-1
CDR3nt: TGCGCCAGCAGCCAAGAGGGCAGGGGAACAGTCAATGAGCAGTTCTTC
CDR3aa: CASSQEGRGTVNEQFF